What follows are 5 T cell receptor beta chains derived from one specimen sequenced in a study of T cell responses to AZD1222 COVID-19 vaccine. Clones were read by immunoSEQ multiplex PCR, and TCRdb kept only the in-frame ones, dropping some. The sample includes some 150,000 clones, over 75% of them seen just once. This specimen consisted of peripheral blood, obtained on day 0 of AZD1222 vaccination. The receptor set was obtained from an adult in good health.

The V gene is TRBV10-3, the J gene TRBJ2-7; TRBD1 aligns across 7 bases. From germline, CDR1 is ENHRY and CDR2 SYGVKD. V lost 3 bases and J lost 2; bases outside the gene matches: 7. CDR3 size: 15 residues. The CDR3 is CAISDPGQKTYEQYF. The CDR3 region has the DNA TGTGCCATCAGTGACCCGGGACAGAAGACCTACGAGCAGTACTTC.

The V gene is TRBV6-6, the J gene TRBJ1-4; 9 bases align to TRBD1. Germline values: CDR1 MNHNY, CDR2 SVGAGI (reference sequence). The V and J ends lost 8 bases and 8 bases, in that order; junction bases with no gene match: 9. CDR3 size: 14 residues. This CDR3 is CASGPGTGSEKLFF. The CDR3 DNA follows: TGTGCCAGCGGGCCCGGGACAGGGTCGGAAAAACTGTTTTTT.

This sequence joins TRBV2 and TRBJ1-5; D remains unclear. The length of the CDR3 is 13 residues. The germline gives CDR1 SNHLY, CDR2 FYNNEI. The V end was cut by 5 bases, the J end by 1 base, with 6 bases between. The CDR3 nucleotides are TGTGCCAGCAGTAGGGAGAGCAATCAGCCCCAGCATTTT. Its translation: CASSRESNQPQHF.

As for this clone: The identical CDR3 is also encoded by other nucleotide sequences in the sample. The chain couples TRBV24-1 to TRBJ1-2; D gene unclear. From germline, CDR1 is KGHDR and CDR2 SFDVKD. This CDR3 has 12 residues. Trimming took 3 bases from V and 5 from J, leaving 6 bases between them. CDR3 DNA sequence: TGTGCCACCAGTGATCAAAGATATGGCTACACCTTC. Protein: CATSDQRYGYTF.

The chain is built from TRBV18 and TRBJ1-2; TRBD1 is a possible D gene (5 bases). V lost 3 bases, J lost 8 bases, and 13 bases lay in between. Germline V CDR1 and CDR2: KGHSH, LQKENI. The CDR3 totals 13 residues. CDR3 DNA: TGTGCCAGCTCACCTGACAGTGAATCCGGCTACACCTTC. Translation: CASSPDSESGYTF.